The clone carrying this T cell receptor beta chain was observed a handful of times. This sample was taken from a study of blood T cell repertoires in COVID-19. Across the whole study: Donors in the United States, Italy and Spain gave samples during acute or convalescent COVID-19. PBMCs, B-cell-depleted T cells, or T cells provided the cDNA or gDNA that made up the material.

Original processing notes: Cell counts per sample came from amplifying reference gene primers. Clones were sequenced by immunoSEQ multiplex PCR, and TCRdb holds only the in-frame ones, with some missing. V, J and clone size are taken as reported in that table, and D and trimming were inferred from the DNA itself. Among over 50,000 clones listed, roughly 72% were seen once. Enrolment of Seattle patients took place during active infection, and they were followed longitudinally. The CDR3 sequence is 13 residues long. Trimming took off 10 bases at V and 4 bases at J, with 17 bases between the two ends. From germline, CDR1 is MGHRA and CDR2 YSYEKL.

Input material: peripheral blood. The receptor comes from a woman between 65 and 79 years old with COVID-19, enrolled during active disease. The V call is TRBV4-1, the J call TRBJ2-7; tentatively, D is TRBD1 (6 bases). CDR3 residues: CATAPDRLYEQYF. CDR3 coding DNA: TGCGCCACCGCGCCGGACAGATTATACGAGCAGTACTTC.